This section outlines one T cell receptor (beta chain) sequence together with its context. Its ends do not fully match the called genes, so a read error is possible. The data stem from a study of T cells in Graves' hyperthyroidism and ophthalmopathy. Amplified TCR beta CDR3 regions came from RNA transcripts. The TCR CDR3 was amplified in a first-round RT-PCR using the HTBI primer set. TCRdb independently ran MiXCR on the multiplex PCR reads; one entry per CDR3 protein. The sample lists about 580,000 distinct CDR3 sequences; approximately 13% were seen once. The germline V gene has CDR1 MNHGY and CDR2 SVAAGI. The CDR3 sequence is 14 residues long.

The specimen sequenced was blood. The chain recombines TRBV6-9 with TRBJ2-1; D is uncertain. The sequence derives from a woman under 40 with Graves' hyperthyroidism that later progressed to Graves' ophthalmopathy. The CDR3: CAFLPSARRNEQFF. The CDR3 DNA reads TGCGCCTTTCTACCCTCGGCTAGAAGAAATGAGCAGTTCTTC.